This section outlines one T cell receptor beta chain sequence together with its context. Germline V CDR1 and CDR2: SGHNT, YYREEE (reference sequence). The CDR3 is 19 amino acids. Trimming took off 0 bases at V and 3 bases at J, with 22 bases between the two ends. This entry comes from a study of OX40 agonist ivuxolimab in advanced cancers. Study at large: Of mixed ages from about 20 to 80 and averaging about 56 years, the group was just under 85% male.

Sequenced by immunoSEQ multiplex PCR; TCRdb stores in-frame clones only, minus some. Of more than 45,000 clones listed, 65% to 90% are singletons. Autoimmune disease history or systemic immunosuppression was exclusionary. This receptor was obtained from an adult with an advanced solid tumor such as melanoma, head and neck, liver or kidney cancer. The sample here was CD4+ or CD8+ T cells sorted from blood, taken in a trial of the OX40 agonist ivuxolimab. The genes are TRBV5-4 and TRBJ2-1; D may be TRBD2 (5 bases). DNA of the CDR3: TGTGCCAGCAGCTTGGAGGCCCCCCGGGGTGGTGGGTTCTACAATGAGCAGTTCTTC. Translation: CASSLEAPRGGGFYNEQFF.